These 27 T cell receptor beta chains were all obtained from the same sample, sequenced in a study of siplizumab effects on memory and regulatory T cells. Clones were read by immunoSEQ multiplex PCR, and TCRdb kept only the in-frame ones, dropping some. Among 99,000 or so clones listed, around 94% were seen once. The sequencing sample was made of non-Treg CD4+ T cells sorted from blood. These TCRs come from a human donor in good health.

This chain joins TRBV6-6 and TRBJ1-5; D possibly corresponds to TRBD1 (5 bases). CDR3 size: 15 residues. CDR1 MNHNY and CDR2 SVGAGI come from the germline V gene (reference sequence). Trimming pared 2 bases from V and 1 base from J, leaving 9 bases between. The CDR3 is CASSYGGESNQPQHF. For the CDR3, the DNA is TGTGCCAGCAGTTACGGGGGGGAGAGCAATCAGCCCCAGCATTTT.

The V and J genes are TRBV12-2 and TRBJ2-1; TRBD2 is the table's D call, not checked against the DNA. TRBV12-2 is a listed pseudogene. This CDR3 is built from 18 residues. CDR3 nucleotides: TGTGCAAGTCGCTTAGTCCCCCGTACTAGCGGGAAGTACAATGAGCAGTTCTTC. As protein: CASRLVPRTSGKYNEQFF.

The rearrangement uses TRBV5-4 and TRBJ2-2; D might be TRBD1 or TRBD2, each matching 5 bases. This CDR3 is 15 amino acids long. Germline V gene data show CDR1 as SGHNT and CDR2 as YYREEE (reference sequence). The V gene lost 1 base and the J gene lost 4 bases, with 11 bases spanning the gap. The CDR3 nucleotides read TGTGCCAGCAGCTTGCAACTAGGGGCCACCGGGGAGCTGTTTTTT. Translating gives CASSLQLGATGELFF. The full variable domain, in which reference TRBV5-4 and TRBJ2-2 provide the parts outside the CDR3, is ETGVTQSPTHLIKTRGQQVTLRCSSQSGHNTVSWYQQALGQGPQFIFQYYREEENGRGNFPPRFSGLQFPNYSSELNVNALELDDSALYLCASSLQLGATGELFFGEGSRLTVL.

CDR3 residues: CASMGPSYEQYF. CDR3 nucleotides: TGTGCCAGCATGGGACCCTCCTACGAGCAGTACTTC. V gene TRBV6-1 combines with J gene TRBJ2-7; D may match TRBD1 or TRBD2 (5 bases each). The CDR3 loop spans 12 amino acids. The germline gives CDR1 MNHNS, CDR2 SASEGT. Trimming pared 7 bases from V and 0 bases from J, leaving 7 bases between.

A single count supports this clone. The J gene is TRBJ2-7, the V gene TRBV6-6, with 9 bases identical to TRBD1. Unmatched junction bases numbered 4, after V lost 1 base and J lost 6 bases. CDR1 is MNHNY and CDR2 is SVGAGI in the germline V gene (reference sequence). This CDR3 region has 14 residues. CDR3 sequence reads: CASSYFGTGSEQYF. In DNA form, the CDR3 reads TGTGCCAGCAGTTACTTCGGGACAGGGAGCGAGCAGTACTTC.

The chain is built from TRBV5-1 and TRBJ2-1, with D uncertain. CDR1 is SGHRS, CDR2 YFSETQ, per germline. This CDR3 comprises 16 residues. Trimming took 2 bases from V and 2 from J, leaving 14 bases between them. CDR3 sequence reads: CASSLLTSRTYNEQFF. CDR3 DNA sequence: TGCGCCAGCAGCTTACTTACAAGCAGAACCTACAATGAGCAGTTCTTC.

J is TRBJ1-3 and V is TRBV10-3; TRBD1 agrees at 7 bases. V was clipped by 4 bases and J by 6 bases; unmatched bases: 9. The germline gives CDR1 ENHRY, CDR2 SYGVKD. This CDR3 spans 15 amino acids. The CDR3 spells CAISAPTGTENTIYF. CDR3 bases: TGTGCCATCAGTGCCCCGACAGGGACGGAAAACACCATATATTTT.

This clone has a single count. The rearrangement joins TRBV28 to TRBJ2-3; no clear D. Per germline, CDR1 MDHEN and CDR2 SYDVKM. Trimming removed 6 bases from V and 5 bases from J, with 12 bases in between. CDR3 length: 13 amino acids. Written as DNA, the CDR3 is TGTGCCAGCAGGCGACCGCGGTTAGATACGCAGTATTTT. Its translation is CASRRPRLDTQYF.

The rearrangement links TRBV5-1 to TRBJ2-3; D is perhaps TRBD1 (6 bases). CDR1 SGHRS and CDR2 YFSETQ come from the germline V gene. V was cut by 3 bases and J by 4 bases, with 12 bases left in between. This CDR3 comprises 14 residues. Here the CDR3 DNA reads TGCGCCAGCAGCTACGGGACAACCTCAGATACGCAGTATTTT. This gives the protein CASSYGTTSDTQYF.

The genes are TRBV10-3 and TRBJ2-7; the D gene is possibly TRBD1 (6 bases). The CDR3 spans 15 residues. Germline-derived CDR1 and CDR2 are ENHRY and SYGVKD. V was cut by 4 bases and J by 3 bases, with 16 bases left in between. This CDR3 reads CAISGQGPPNYEQYF. CDR3 nucleotides: TGTGCCATCAGTGGTCAGGGGCCTCCAAACTACGAGCAGTACTTC.

This clone was observed a single time. The sample has other DNA sequences that encode this CDR3 too. This rearrangement joins TRBV7-2 to TRBJ2-1, with D perhaps TRBD2 (6 bases). In germline, CDR1 is SGHTA, CDR2 FQGNSA. V lost 0 bases and J 0 bases, leaving 9 bases between the germline ends. This CDR3 is 16 amino acids long. The CDR3 is CASSLAYGSSYNEQFF. The CDR3 coding sequence is TGTGCCAGCAGCTTAGCTTACGGGAGCTCCTACAATGAGCAGTTCTTC.

The chain couples TRBV28 to TRBJ2-7; the D is unclear. Trimming left V 6 bases short and J 3 bases short, with 6 bases between. Germline CDR1 is MDHEN and CDR2 is SYDVKM. The CDR3 consists of 11 residues. The CDR3 region has the DNA TGTGCCAGCAGATGGGGCTACGAGCAGTACTTC. Amino acids: CASRWGYEQYF.

The chain carries TRBV28 and TRBJ2-5; D is undetermined. CDR1 MDHEN and CDR2 SYDVKM come from the germline V gene. The CDR3 is made up of 15 amino acids. With 4 bases removed from V and 6 bases from J, the gap between germline ends came to 18 bases. Written as DNA, the CDR3 is TGTGCCAGCAGTTCCCCTGACGGAGTAGAAAAGACCCAGTACTTC. Its protein is CASSSPDGVEKTQYF.

This chain connects TRBV19 to TRBJ2-1, with 8 positions matching TRBD2. The length of the CDR3 is 15 residues. CDR1 is LNHDA and CDR2 is SQIVND in the germline V gene (reference sequence). With 8 bases clipped from V and 1 base from J, the junction kept 7 bases outside the gene matches. CDR3 nucleotide sequence: TGTGCCAGTGGCGCGGCGGGAGGTTCCTACAATGAGCAGTTCTTC. Its translation: CASGAAGGSYNEQFF.

V is TRBV5-1 and J is TRBJ2-2, with D possibly matching TRBD2 (5 bases). CDR1 and CDR2 from the germline V gene are SGHRS and YFSETQ. Trimming pared 5 bases from V and 5 bases from J, leaving 16 bases between. The CDR3 is 15 amino acids. In nucleotides, the CDR3 is TGCGCCAGCAGTAATAGGGAGCCGGGGACCGGGGAGCTGTTTTTT. Translated, it gives CASSNREPGTGELFF.

V usage is TRBV5-1 and J usage is TRBJ2-3; 10 bases match TRBD2. Trimming took 1 base from V and 2 from J; bases not matched to a gene: 4. Germline loops: CDR1 SGHRS, CDR2 YFSETQ. This CDR3 has 16 residues. CDR3 protein: CASSLHGLAVTDTQYF. The CDR3 DNA reads TGCGCCAGCAGCTTGCATGGACTAGCGGTCACAGATACGCAGTATTTT.

The chain carries TRBV6-5 and TRBJ1-5; D unclear. Germline V lookup: CDR1 MNHEY, CDR2 SVGAGI. V gave up 2 bases and J gave up 6 bases, with 8 bases separating them. The CDR3 runs to 13 residues. The CDR3 region has the DNA TGTGCCAGCAGTTACGGCCCGTTTCAGCCCCAGCATTTT. It is translated as CASSYGPFQPQHF.

The chain has TRBV29-1 and TRBJ2-6; D is ambiguous. Per germline, CDR1 SQVTM and CDR2 ANQGSEA. The CDR3 covers 14 residues. The V end lost 3 bases, the J end lost 2 bases, and 8 bases lay between the germline ends. The CDR3, as DNA: TGCAGCGTTGAGAAGGTTGCTGGGGCCAACGTCCTGACTTTC. Translation: CSVEKVAGANVLTF.

The chain employs TRBV7-2 and TRBJ2-5; 11 bases align to TRBD2. The CDR3 contains 15 residues. Losses at the gene ends were 6 bases for V and 5 bases for J; bases not matched to a gene: 8. Germline V gives CDR1 SGHTA, CDR2 FQGNSA. This chain's CDR3 is CASRTSGTSGETQYF. In nucleotides, the CDR3 is TGTGCCAGCAGAACCTCCGGGACTAGCGGTGAGACCCAGTACTTC.

This chain uses TRBV7-8 with TRBJ2-3; TRBD1 agrees at 8 bases. Germline loops: CDR1 SGHVS, CDR2 FQNEAQ. The CDR3 extends over 15 amino acids. V lost 4 bases to trimming and J lost 1 base; unmatched junction nucleotides: 4. The CDR3 region has the DNA TGTGCCAGCAGCTCAGGACAGGGAGGCACAGATACGCAGTATTTT. This sequence encodes CASSSGQGGTDTQYF.

CDR3 DNA sequence: TGTGCCAGCGGCAGGGCTTACTATGGCTACACCTTC. As protein: CASGRAYYGYTF. The V and J genes are TRBV28 and TRBJ1-2; TRBD1 is a possible D gene (5 bases). Between the trimmed V and J ends, which lost 8 bases and 3 bases, there was a span of 10 bases. From germline, CDR1 is MDHEN and CDR2 SYDVKM. The CDR3 has 12 residues.

This rearrangement joins TRBV28 to TRBJ1-1; no clear D gene. V was shortened by 6 bases and J by 1 base, with 12 bases between the two germline ends. The CDR3 totals 14 residues. From germline, CDR1 is MDHEN and CDR2 SYDVKM. The CDR3 region has the DNA TGTGCCAGCAGCCACCCCCCGCCGAACACTGAAGCTTTCTTT. It specifies CASSHPPPNTEAFF.

This clone was counted between two and nine times. This chain joins TRBV27 and TRBJ1-1; D uncertain. Trimming took off 6 bases at V and 1 base at J, with 12 bases between the two ends. Germline V gives CDR1 MNHEY, CDR2 SMNVEV (reference sequence). There are 14 residues in the CDR3. CDR3 sequence: CASRRRPKNTEAFF. CDR3 bases: TGTGCCAGCAGGAGAAGACCTAAGAACACTGAAGCTTTCTTT.

This chain links TRBV7-8 with TRBJ2-7, with D perhaps matching TRBD1 or TRBD2 (5 bases each). This CDR3 is 16 amino acids long. V lost 0 bases and J 5 bases, leaving 17 bases between the germline ends. The V gene's germline CDR1 is SGHVS and CDR2 FQNEAQ. The CDR3 region has the DNA TGTGCCAGCAGCTTAGCTAGTGGGGGTCCCCGCCACGAGCAGTACTTC. Translation: CASSLASGGPRHEQYF. Filled out from reference TRBV7-8 and TRBJ2-7, the complete variable domain reads GAGVSQSPRYKVAKRGQDVALRCDPISGHVSLFWYQQALGQGPEFLTYFQNEAQLDKSGLPSDRFFAERPEGSVSTLKIQRTQQEDSAVYLCASSLASGGPRHEQYFGPGTRLTVT.

This chain uses TRBV2 with TRBJ1-6, with D maybe TRBD1 (5 bases). V lost 8 bases to trimming and J lost 10 bases, with 9 bases between them. The CDR3 runs to 11 residues. CDR1 and CDR2 (germline): SNHLY, FYNNEI. The CDR3 sequence: CASGGNSPLHF. The CDR3 nucleotides read TGTGCCAGCGGGGGGAACTCACCCCTCCACTTT.

This rearrangement joins TRBV19 to TRBJ1-5, with 7 nucleotides matching TRBD1. CDR3 length equals 16 residues. The V gene end was trimmed by 4 bases and the J gene end by 4 bases; junction bases not matched to a gene: 10. Looked up from germline, CDR1 is LNHDA and CDR2 is SQIVND (reference sequence). In DNA form, the CDR3 reads TGTGCCAGTAGTACCCGCAGACAGGGAAGAAATCAGCCCCAGCATTTT. It encodes CASSTRRQGRNQPQHF.

The V gene is TRBV30, the J gene TRBJ2-3; 10 nucleotides align to TRBD2. CDR1 GTSNPN and CDR2 SVGIG come from the germline V gene (reference sequence). CDR3 length equals 14 residues. V lost 0 bases to trimming and J lost 7 bases; unmatched junction nucleotides: 4. CDR3 loop: CAWSVPSGRYTQYF. The CDR3, as DNA: TGTGCCTGGAGTGTACCTAGCGGGAGATATACGCAGTATTTT.